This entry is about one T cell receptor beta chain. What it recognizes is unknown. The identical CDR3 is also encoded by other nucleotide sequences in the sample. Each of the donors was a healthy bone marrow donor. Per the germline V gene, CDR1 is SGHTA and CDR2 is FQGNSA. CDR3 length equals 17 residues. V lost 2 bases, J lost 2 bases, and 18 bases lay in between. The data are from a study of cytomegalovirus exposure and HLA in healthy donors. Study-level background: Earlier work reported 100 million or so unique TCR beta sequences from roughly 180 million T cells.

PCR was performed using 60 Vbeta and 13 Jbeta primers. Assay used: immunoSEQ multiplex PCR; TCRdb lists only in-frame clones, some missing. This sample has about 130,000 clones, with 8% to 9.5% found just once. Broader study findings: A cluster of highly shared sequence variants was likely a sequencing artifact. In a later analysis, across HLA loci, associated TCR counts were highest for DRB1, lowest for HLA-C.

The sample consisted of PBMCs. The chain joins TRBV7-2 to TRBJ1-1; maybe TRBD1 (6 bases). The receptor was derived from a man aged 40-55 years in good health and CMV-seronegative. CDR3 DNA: TGTGCCAGCAGCTTATTCTGGACGACAGGCACAAACACTGAAGCTTTCTTT. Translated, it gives CASSLFWTTGTNTEAFF.